Listed here are 28 T cell receptor beta chains from one sample, sequenced in a study of blood T cells in healthy people across ages. PCR was performed a second time for roughly 7 to 11 cycles using a sample-barcoded 5' primer and a J-beta primer mix. In TCRdb, the 5' RACE reads were re-called with MiXCR into one record per CDR3 protein. Among 780,000 or so distinct CDR3 sequences listed, less than 70% were seen once. Source material: blood. The receptors were gathered from a man older than 75 in good health.

This chain links TRBV2 with TRBJ2-4, with TRBD1 identical over 11 bases. In germline, CDR1 is SNHLY, CDR2 FYNNEI. With 8 bases clipped from V and 13 bases from J, the junction kept 16 bases outside the gene matches. CDR3 size: 15 residues. The CDR3 coding sequence is TGTGCCAGCGGCCAAACCGGGACAGGGGGTCGGGAGCAGTACTTC. Translating gives CASGQTGTGGREQYF.

The CDR3: CASSLGTGHPYNEQYF. Written as DNA, the CDR3 is TGTGCCAGCAGTTTAGGTACCGGACACCCTTACAATGAGCAGTACTTC. The chain joins TRBV12-3 or TRBV12-4 to TRBJ2-1; D may be TRBD1 (5 bases). The assigned J gene may be wrong: the sequence end matches TRBJ2-7 better. CDR3 length: 16 amino acids.

The rearrangement joins TRBV7-9 to TRBJ2-4; D remains unclear. V gave up 5 bases and J gave up 0 bases, with 11 bases separating them. This CDR3 has 15 residues. Germline-derived CDR1 and CDR2 are SEHNR and FQNEAQ (reference sequence). CDR3 DNA: TGTGCCAGCAGCCTCGCCACAGTAGCCAAAAACATTCAGTACTTC. This encodes CASSLATVAKNIQYF.

The V gene is TRBV18, the J gene TRBJ2-5; D gene unclear. V lost 0 bases and J lost 4, with 9 bases in between. The CDR3 length is 14 residues. The germline gives CDR1 KGHSH, CDR2 LQKENI. CDR3 region: CASSPPSVGETQYF. The CDR3 DNA reads TGTGCCAGCTCACCACCGAGTGTAGGAGAGACCCAGTACTTC.

This clonotype was detected only once. The J gene is TRBJ1-1, the V gene TRBV4-2; the D is unclear. This CDR3 contains 15 residues. Trimming shortened V by 7 bases and J by 5 bases, and 20 bases separated the two germline ends. Looked up from germline, CDR1 is LGHNA and CDR2 is YNFKEQ. This CDR3 is CASNPQRLQRTEAFF. The CDR3 DNA reads as TGTGCCAGCAACCCCCAGCGCCTCCAGAGGACTGAAGCTTTCTTT.

The chain has TRBV14 and TRBJ2-5; tentatively, D is TRBD2 (6 bases). Germline V CDR1 and CDR2: SGHDN, FVKESK. CDR3 size: 16 residues. V lost 1 base, J lost 1 base, and 13 bases lay in between. CDR3 in amino acids: CASSQAGDSSQETQYF. The CDR3 DNA reads as TGTGCCAGCAGCCAAGCCGGGGACTCCTCCCAAGAGACCCAGTACTTC.

This clonotype was counted a few times. The rearrangement links TRBV27 to TRBJ2-5; possible D gene TRBD2, 6 bases. The J call is doubtful: the DNA matches TRBJ2-7 better. The V gene's germline CDR1 is MNHEY and CDR2 SMNVEV (reference sequence). This CDR3 is 18 amino acids long. In DNA form, the CDR3 reads TGTGCCAGCAGTCCATTCATCTGGGACTCCCGAGCGTTGACCGAGCAGTACTTC. It codes for CASSPFIWDSRALTEQYF.

The V gene is TRBV24-1, the J gene TRBJ1-2; D may be TRBD1 (6 bases). Trimming stripped 3 bases from V and 10 bases from J, with 14 bases between. Germline CDR1 KGHDR, CDR2 SFDVKD. There are 13 residues in the CDR3. The CDR3 region is CATSDGGLRDYTF. The CDR3 DNA reads as TGTGCCACCAGTGATGGGGGGCTAAGGGACTACACCTTC.

The chain carries TRBV4-2 and TRBJ2-7, with unresolved D. This CDR3 is built from 17 residues. V was trimmed by 5 bases and J by 0 bases, leaving 20 bases between them. Germline V gene data show CDR1 as LGHNA and CDR2 as YNFKEQ. The CDR3 sequence is CASSILGTFLSSYEQYF. The DNA for the CDR3 is TGTGCCAGCAGCATCCTAGGTACCTTCCTAAGCTCCTACGAGCAGTACTTC.

In this sample, this clonotype turned up a few times. The V gene is TRBV20-1, the J gene TRBJ2-1; D might be TRBD1 or TRBD2, each matching 5 bases. This CDR3 comprises 11 residues. Germline-derived CDR1 and CDR2 are DFQATT and SNEGSKA (reference sequence). Trimming pared 6 bases from V and 6 bases from J, leaving 9 bases between. The CDR3, as DNA: TGCAGTGCCTCGGGGACCAATGAGCAGTTCTTC. As protein: CSASGTNEQFF.

In this sample, this clonotype turned up a few times. V gene TRBV29-1 combines with J gene TRBJ2-5, with 7 positions matching TRBD1. Germline values: CDR1 SQVTM, CDR2 ANQGSEA. The length of the CDR3 is 12 residues. Germline trimming cut 5 bases from V and 3 bases from J; bases unmatched to any gene: 3. CDR3 loop: CSVRTGKETQYF. CDR3 DNA: TGCAGCGTTAGGACAGGAAAAGAGACCCAGTACTTC. The full variable domain, rest sourced from reference TRBV29-1 and TRBJ2-5, is SAVISQKPSRDICQRGTSLTIQCQVDSQVTMMFWYRQQPGQSLTLIATANQGSEATYESGFVIDKFPISRPNLTFSTLTVSNMSPEDSSIYLCSVRTGKETQYFGPGTRLLVL.

This clonotype was counted a few times. The chain uses TRBV11-1 and TRBJ2-7; D gene ambiguous. The CDR3 contains 14 residues. Trimming took 5 bases from V and 4 from J, leaving 15 bases between them. Germline CDR1 SGHAT, CDR2 FQDESV (reference sequence). CDR3 nucleotide sequence: TGTGCCAGCAGCAGACGGACGAGTGGGTACGAGCAGTACTTC. Translation: CASSRRTSGYEQYF.

The chain links TRBV20-1 to TRBJ2-3, with D possibly TRBD1 on 6 matching bases. Trimming removed 4 bases at V and 14 bases at J, with 22 bases between. The CDR3 covers 13 residues. The germline gives CDR1 DFQATT, CDR2 SNEGSKA (reference sequence). The CDR3 loop reads CSATGGPDRYAYF. CDR3 sequence (DNA): TGCAGTGCTACCGGCGGGCCGGACAGATACGCGTATTTT.

The V call is TRBV11-2, the J call TRBJ2-3, with D perhaps being TRBD1 or TRBD2 (5 bases each). Trimming left V 2 bases short and J 14 bases short, with 20 bases between. The CDR3 extends over 14 amino acids. Germline V CDR1 and CDR2: SGHAT, FQNNGV. The CDR3 coding sequence is TGTGCCAGCAGCTTAAGGGACCAGCACAGAGACGCGTATTTT. Protein product: CASSLRDQHRDAYF.

The chain carries TRBV20-1 and TRBJ1-2; D ambiguous. The CDR3 runs 15 residues. Germline V gives CDR1 DFQATT, CDR2 SNEGSKA (reference sequence). Trimming removed 1 base at V and 2 bases at J, with 14 bases between. CDR3 in amino acids: CSARARAGGNYGYTF. The CDR3 DNA reads as TGCAGTGCTAGAGCAAGGGCAGGCGGCAACTATGGCTACACCTTC.

The chain carries TRBV20-1 and TRBJ1-2, with TRBD1 as a possible D gene (6 bases). The CDR3 totals 13 residues. Germline V CDR1 and CDR2: DFQATT, SNEGSKA (reference sequence). V dropped 4 bases and J dropped 7 bases, with 16 bases sitting between them. The DNA for the CDR3 is TGCAGTGCTACAACACTGGGGGCGTTTGGCTACACCTTC. This translates into CSATTLGAFGYTF.

This clonotype was observed a handful of times. The rearrangement joins TRBV20-1 to TRBJ1-2; 7 bases are a match to TRBD1. Per the germline V gene, CDR1 is DFQATT and CDR2 is SNEGSKA (reference sequence). V lost 6 bases, J lost 2 bases, and 12 bases stayed unmatched. This CDR3 is 15 amino acids long. The CDR3 loop reads CSAVGRGDLNYGYTF. Here the CDR3 DNA reads TGCAGTGCGGTGGGCAGGGGGGACTTAAACTATGGCTACACCTTC.

The sample holds one count of this clonotype. V is TRBV28 and J is TRBJ2-4, with 12 positions matching TRBD1. This CDR3 has 16 residues. Germline V gene lookup returns CDR1 MDHEN and CDR2 SYDVKM. CDR3 in DNA: TGTGGCTCCGGGGGACAGGGGGCTTGGTCTCAAAACATTCAGTACTTC. It encodes CGSGGQGAWSQNIQYF.

This clonotype was detected ten times or more. The chain links TRBV20-1 to TRBJ2-2, with D possibly matching TRBD2 (6 bases). Germline loops: CDR1 DFQATT, CDR2 SNEGSKA (reference sequence). The CDR3 spans 14 residues. V lost 0 bases, J lost 6 bases, and 11 bases lay in between. DNA for the CDR3: TGCAGTGCTAGAGATGCGGGGACCCCCGGGGAGCTGTTTTTT. It yields the protein CSARDAGTPGELFF.

The sample holds a few counts of this clonotype. The gene calls are TRBV6-5 and TRBJ2-7, with TRBD1 matching over 9 bases. The CDR3 consists of 14 residues. CDR1 and CDR2 from the germline V gene are MNHEY and SVGAGI. Trimming at V came to 2 bases and at J to 6 bases, leaving 5 bases not matched to a gene. In nucleotides, the CDR3 is TGTGCCAGCAGTTACCGGACAGGGGCTACCGAGCAGTACTTC. It encodes CASSYRTGATEQYF.

This clonotype was counted between two and nine times. The chain employs TRBV21-1 and TRBJ2-4; no DNA check was done on the table's D call, TRBD2. TRBV21-1 is assigned pseudogene status. The CDR3 consists of 17 residues. CDR3: CASSKMTLAGAKNIQYF. The CDR3 region has the DNA TGTGCCAGCAGCAAAATGACTCTAGCGGGAGCCAAAAACATTCAGTACTTC.

This clonotype showed up just a few times. The chain uses TRBV5-5 and TRBJ2-7, with no clear D. V lost 1 base and J lost 1, with 9 bases in between. This CDR3 is 14 amino acids long. The germline V gene encodes CDR1 SGHKS and CDR2 YYEKEE (reference sequence). CDR3 nucleotides: TGTGCCAGCAGCTTGCTCGGCACTTCCTACGAGCAGTACTTC. It specifies CASSLLGTSYEQYF.

The gene calls are TRBV9 and TRBJ2-6; D is uncertain. CDR1 SGDLS and CDR2 YYNGEE come from the germline V gene. The CDR3 has 14 amino acids. The V gene lost 3 bases and the J gene lost 0 bases, with 4 bases spanning the gap. The CDR3 here is CASSGYSGANVLTF. CDR3 sequence (DNA): TGTGCCAGCAGCGGCTACTCTGGGGCCAACGTCCTGACTTTC.

This sequence joins TRBV12-3 or TRBV12-4 and TRBJ2-4; D might be TRBD1 or TRBD2, each matching 5 bases. The J call may be wrong; the DNA end is better matched by TRBJ2-7. This CDR3 is built from 14 residues. The CDR3 region has the DNA TGTGCCAGCAATCAAGGGGAGATCTGGCGCGAGCAGTACTTC. Translation: CASNQGEIWREQYF.

The gene calls are TRBV10-3 and TRBJ2-1, with D possibly matching TRBD2 (5 bases). Germline V gene lookup returns CDR1 ENHRY and CDR2 SYGVKD. V lost 3 bases to trimming and J lost 5 bases, with 8 bases between them. The CDR3 is made up of 13 amino acids. The CDR3 sequence is CAISEEGDNEQFF. The CDR3 DNA is TGTGCCATCAGTGAAGAGGGAGACAATGAGCAGTTCTTC.

The chain combines TRBV7-6 with TRBJ2-1, with 7 bases matching TRBD2. The ends lost 5 bases at V and 1 base at J; junction bases unmatched: 8. Germline V lookup: CDR1 SGHVS, CDR2 FNYEAQ. The CDR3 has 16 amino acids. The CDR3 region has the DNA TGTGCCAGCAGCCCTCCCGGAGCGGGGTCCTACAATGAGCAGTTCTTC. It specifies CASSPPGAGSYNEQFF. Supplemented by reference TRBV7-6 and TRBJ2-1, the full variable domain reads GAGVSQSPRYKVTKRGQDVALRCDPISGHVSLYWYRQALGQGPEFLTYFNYEAQQDKSGLPNDRFSAERPEGSISTLTIQRTEQRDSAMYRCASSPPGAGSYNEQFFGPGTRLTVL.

The CDR3 is CSAGKTGGTNEKLFF. The CDR3 DNA reads as TGCAGTGCTGGAAAGACAGGGGGAACTAATGAAAAACTGTTTTTT. This chain joins TRBV20-1 and TRBJ1-4; 9 positions agree with TRBD1. Germline trimming cut 5 bases from V and 1 base from J; bases unmatched to any gene: 5. This CDR3 spans 15 amino acids. Germline V gene sequence: CDR1 DFQATT, CDR2 SNEGSKA (reference sequence).

The chain is built from TRBV20-1 and TRBJ1-2, with D tentatively TRBD1 (6 bases). From germline, CDR1 is DFQATT and CDR2 SNEGSKA (reference sequence). V lost 6 bases and J lost 0, with 17 bases in between. This CDR3 comprises 15 residues. The CDR3, as DNA: TGCAGTGCCACTCCGAGGGGGACTCCTAACTATGGCTACACCTTC. As protein: CSATPRGTPNYGYTF.